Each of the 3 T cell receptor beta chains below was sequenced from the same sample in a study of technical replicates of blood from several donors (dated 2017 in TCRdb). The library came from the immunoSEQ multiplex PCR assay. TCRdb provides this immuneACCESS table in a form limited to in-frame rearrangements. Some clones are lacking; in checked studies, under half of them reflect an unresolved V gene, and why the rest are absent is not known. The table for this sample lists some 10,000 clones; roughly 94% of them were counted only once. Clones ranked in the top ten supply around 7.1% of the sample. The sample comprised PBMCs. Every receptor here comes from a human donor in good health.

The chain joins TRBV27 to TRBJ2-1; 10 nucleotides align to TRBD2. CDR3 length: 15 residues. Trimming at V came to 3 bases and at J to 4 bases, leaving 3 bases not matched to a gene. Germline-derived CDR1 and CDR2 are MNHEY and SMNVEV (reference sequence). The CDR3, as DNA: TGTGCCAGCAGTTTGGTAGCGGGAGGTTACAATGAGCAGTTCTTC. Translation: CASSLVAGGYNEQFF.

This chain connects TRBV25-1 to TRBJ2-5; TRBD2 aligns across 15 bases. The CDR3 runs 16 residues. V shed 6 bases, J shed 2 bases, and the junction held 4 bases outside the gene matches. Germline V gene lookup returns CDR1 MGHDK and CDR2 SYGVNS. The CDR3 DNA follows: TGTGCCAGCAGCCCGGGACTAGCGGGAGGACAAGAGACCCAGTACTTC. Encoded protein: CASSPGLAGGQETQYF.

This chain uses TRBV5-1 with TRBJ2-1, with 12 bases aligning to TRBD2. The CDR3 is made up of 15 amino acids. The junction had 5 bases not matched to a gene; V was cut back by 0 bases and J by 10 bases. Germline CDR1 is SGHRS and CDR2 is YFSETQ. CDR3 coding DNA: TGCGCCAGCAGCTTGGGACTAGCGGGAGCTCTGGAGCAGTTCTTC. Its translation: CASSLGLAGALEQFF.